This T cell receptor (beta chain) comes out of a study of OX40 agonist ivuxolimab in advanced cancers. The study in broad terms: Ivuxolimab was an agonistic, fully human IgG2 monoclonal antibody directed against OX40 (CD134), a costimulatory receptor. Intravenous ivuxolimab was administered to patients every 2 weeks at six dose levels: 0.01, 0.1, 0.3, 1.5, 3 and 10 mg/kg. Of the roughly 50 dose-escalation patients, hepatocellular carcinoma was present in around 20, melanoma in some 15, renal cell carcinoma in 9 and head and neck cancer in 9. The dose-escalation cohort was around 84% male with a mean age of approximately 60 years, ranging from roughly 23 to 85. Patients were allowed to have had prior anti-PD-1, anti-PD-L1 or anti-CTLA-4 therapy, and around 40% of the dose-escalation patients had previously received checkpoint inhibitors. Three dose-escalation patients achieved partial responses, one with hepatocellular carcinoma and two with cutaneous melanoma. Peripheral TCRbeta sequencing was intended to test whether TCR sequence diversity was altered and clonal T-cell expansion was caused by ivuxolimab. The paper describes the monotherapy dose-escalation part (N = 52 patients) of the phase I trial of ivuxolimab.

The germline V gene supplies CDR1 SGDLS and CDR2 YYNGEE. Trimming leaves V shorter by 2 bases and J shorter by 7 bases, with the junction holding 9 bases beyond the gene matches. The CDR3, from cysteine to phenylalanine, totals 16 residues. The entry retains the CDR3 DNA only, 48 bases that are in frame from base 1. Summary of the overall study and its limitations: Which antigens the clonally expanded peripheral T cells were specific for was not determined. On average, CD8+ T cells showed more expanded clones than CD4+ T cells after ivuxolimab. In the 0.1-3.0 mg/kg groups, partial responders were among the patients with the lowest normalized peripheral clonal expansion, particularly in CD8+ T cells. At doses of 0.1 to 3.0 mg/kg, clonal expansion of both CD4+ and CD8+ blood T cells was observed from baseline to week 6. Low levels of normalized T-cell clonal expansion were also seen in some nonresponding patients.

To sequence the TCRbeta CDR3 region, genomic DNA was isolated from the sorted cells. The immunoSEQ Assay was used to sequence the TCRbeta CDR3 regions. This is the immuneACCESS table as TCRdb keeps it, with only in-frame sequences that have V and J called. A part of the clones is gone; compared with another copy, unresolved V genes explain less than half, and the rest is unexplained. Present in this sample are about 89,000 clones, roughly 93% of which were seen just once. Roughly 0.26% of the sample goes to the ten largest clones. The trial excluded patients who had a history of autoimmune disease or were on systemic immunosuppression. Peripheral blood for TCR sequencing was collected from all dose cohorts at baseline, on cycle 4 day 1, and on cycle 7 day 1. The samples were drawn from a first-in-human, open-label, multicenter phase I dose-escalation trial of ivuxolimab. Adults with locally advanced or metastatic melanoma, renal cell, hepatocellular, or head and neck squamous cell carcinoma were enrolled in the trial. Before TCR sequencing, CD4+ T cells and CD8+ T cells from peripheral blood were sorted into separate populations.

To note about this clone: There is no known antigen for this receptor. Per-base quality was not reported, and no clone a single base away is much larger than it.

The specimen comprised CD4+ or CD8+ T cells sorted from blood, sampled in a trial of the OX40 agonist ivuxolimab. The receptor comes from an adult with an advanced solid tumor such as melanoma, head and neck, liver or kidney cancer. The chain uses TRBV9 and TRBJ2-2, and TRBD2 aligns with 9 junction nucleotides. The nucleotide sequence reads TGTGCCAGCAGCGTCACCAGCGGGGGGTCGGGCGGGGAGCTGTTTTTT. This gives the protein CASSVTSGGSGGELFF.